The T cell receptor (beta chain) under discussion was sequenced for a study of human T cells and chemical hapten exposure. Turning to the study itself: Alopecia areata, totalis or universalis affected patients, mainly female.

TCRdb reanalysed the RACE reads using MiXCR and keeps one entry per CDR3 protein. The table shows tens of thousands of distinct CDR3 sequences, with approximately 11% occurring only once. Time point of the sample: pre-sensitization, week 0. The sample's treatment: therapeutic diphenylcyclopropenone sensitization with weekly scalp DPC. The CDR3 runs 14 residues. Trimming cost V 6 bases and J 6 bases; bases outside gene matches: 5. This clonotype was found many times. This material consisted of whole blood, taken in connection with sensitization to the hapten diphenylcyclopropenone (DPC). The chain has TRBV12-3 or TRBV12-4 and TRBJ1-6; 7 nucleotides align to TRBD1. This sequence was found in a woman aged 45-60 years with alopecia areata. Some clones in this sample may be carry-over from other donors' samples. The CDR3 protein is CASSLGQVNSPLHF. The CDR3 DNA follows: TGTGCCAGCAGCCTAGGACAGGTTAATTCACCCCTCCACTTT.